This TCR beta chain was sequenced in a study of T cell responses to AZD1222 COVID-19 vaccine. Between the trimmed V and J ends, which lost 5 bases and 2 bases, there was a span of 16 bases. This CDR3 contains 17 residues. Per germline, CDR1 MNHEY and CDR2 SMNVEV (reference sequence). General study results and limits: At baseline, seropositivity was found in only six or seven AZD1222 recipients. The donor group comprised mostly white British people and more females; the analysis possibly underestimated clonal diversity. An increase in Spike-specific TCR breadth and depth was observed after two AZD1222 doses. Every sample of the repertoires postdated the peak T cell response.

The method was immunoSEQ multiplex PCR; TCRdb's version includes in-frame clones alone and lacks a portion of them. Of 150,000 or so clones in the sample, 70% to 90% were seen once. Turning to this clone: Its target is not known.

The source was peripheral blood, collected on day 0 of AZD1222 vaccination. The receptor was derived from an adult in good health. The chain combines TRBV27 with TRBJ2-6; D is undetermined. The CDR3 region is CASSPTPGLAGANVLTF. The CDR3 DNA follows: TGTGCCAGCAGTCCGACCCCCGGTCTGGCTGGGGCCAACGTCCTGACTTTC.